This T cell receptor beta chain appears in the sequencing data of a study of cytomegalovirus exposure and HLA in healthy donors (dated by TCRdb to about 2017). At the level of the whole study: An earlier analysis of around 600 of the donors reported more than 250 Gb of sequence data and more than 90 million unique TCR beta sequences from some 180 million T cells. A later genetic analysis took genome-wide SNP genotypes for about 55% of the 666 donors and used that subset as a discovery cohort. All discovery cohort repertoires had been generated on a single sequencing platform. Both class I and class II loci were covered by HLA typing, at four-digit resolution. Along with the approximately 650-subject first cohort, a separate validation cohort of roughly 110 different subjects was used. Rather than using new phenotypic data, the later analysis identified candidate immune exposures from TCR beta sequences and from how often those sequences occurred across donors. The study aimed to test whether cataloging public T cell receptors could reveal signatures of past pathogen exposure. Among 350 to 400 genotyped donors of the cohort, an average of roughly 240,000 unique TCR beta nucleotide sequences were sequenced per donor, roughly a sixth of them non-productive. Roughly 300 gigabases of sequencing data and 75 million to 85 million unique TCR sequences made up an early release that covered approximately 650 HLA-typed donors. Among the roughly 370 genotyped donors, approximately 77% belonged to the genetic ancestry cluster associated with self-reported Caucasian donors. Alongside the repertoire data, information on donor age, sex, ethnicity and CMV serostatus was compiled. Using immunosequencing, the study profiled T cell repertoires from 500 to 800 subjects and related those repertoires to cytomegalovirus serostatus. High-throughput TCR immunosequencing, statistical association of individual TCRs with disease status, and machine learning were combined to predict cytomegalovirus infection status. A later analysis re-analyzed previously published TCR beta repertoires from roughly 600 donors and added high-resolution HLA genotyping to study TCR occurrence patterns. An earlier analysis of approximately 640 of the donors applied high-throughput TCR beta sequencing to assess whether each TCR beta V gene segment acted as functional or pseudogenic. The number of donors typed differed by locus, with 629-630 for A, B, C, DRB1 and DQB1, roughly 520 for DQA1, some 570 for DPA1, and 400 to 490 for DPB1. A handful of DR-DQ haplotypes were treated as single units for association and clustering because of strong linkage in the cohort.

General conclusions and limits of the study: Some IMGT-functional V segments, including TRBV6-2 and TRBV6-3, could not be told apart with the 87-base-pair reads, so those segments were excluded. A later genetic analysis reported fewer N-insertions in productive TCRs among donors in an Asian-associated ancestry cluster than the roughly 720-donor mean. According to a later analysis, TCR association rates differed among HLA loci, with DRB1 alleles showing the most associated TCRs and HLA-C alleles showing the fewest. Only TCR beta chains were sequenced in this cohort, and the absence of alpha or paired-chain data limited detectable features. A further reported finding was that TCR beta sequences accurately predicted the HLA-A and HLA-B alleles for most subjects in the first cohort. In both the original and validation cohorts, the classifier was reported to diagnose cytomegalovirus status with high specificity and sensitivity. The sequencing pipeline was judged likely to have produced a cluster of highly shared sequence variants as a technical artifact. In vitro tests confirmed that a few of the cytomegalovirus-associated TCR beta chains recognize cytomegalovirus antigens. It was suggested by the authors that the approach could potentially be generalized to other disease states and immunological phenotypes. According to a later analysis, most CMV-associated TCR beta chains appeared to be HLA-restricted, and the HLA associations seemed to be driven largely by CMV exposure. In a later analysis, several top co-occurrence clusters were reported to appear linked to parvovirus B19, influenza, CMV and Epstein-Barr virus. Because HLA typing was missing for some donors at each locus, association tests included only the typed subset. In a later analysis, HLA-associated TCR beta chains were found to be more clonally expanded and to have lower generation probabilities than equally common non-associated chains. Because counts were too low, more than 15 rarely observed V segments, including chromosome 9 orphons, were excluded from the earlier analysis of several hundred of the donors. V-gene and J-gene trimming of TCR beta chains was associated with a missense DCLRE1C variant in a later genetic analysis, and the association was replicated in an independent cohort. When HLA alleles, especially DR and DQ, strongly co-occurred, attributing TCR associations to individual alleles was difficult. A total of fewer than 200 TCR beta chains were listed by the study as associated with cytomegalovirus. A later analysis associated 16,951 TCR beta sequences with specific HLA alleles at a false discovery rate of 0.05. Correlated functional status among segregating V segments might be attributable to linkage disequilibrium, but an unknown experimental factor could not be ruled out. Broadly in line with IMGT annotations, most TCR beta V segments showed up in productive rearrangements about 87% or about 30% of the time in an earlier analysis of roughly 590 of the donors. Immune exposure information for the cohort was limited to CMV serostatus. Most TCR sequences were seen in very few donors, while some public TCRs were found in many individuals. The presence/absence analyses assumed that sequencing depth was roughly uniform across donors, and that assumption may not be true.

V gives up 5 bases and J gives up 9 bases, and the segment between their germline ends measures 20 bases. Reading the germline V gene gives CDR1 SGHTA and CDR2 FQGNSA. Measured from the cysteine to the phenylalanine, the CDR3 is 15 residues long. Only the CDR3 region is kept as DNA, spanning 45 bases read in frame from base 1. As for this clone: The antigen this receptor binds is unknown.

The library was prepared using the immunoSEQ multiplex PCR assay. For the multiplex PCR, a mixture combining 60 forward primers for TCR Vbeta segments and 13 reverse primers for TCR Jbeta segments was used. A multiplex PCR assay on genomic DNA amplified the CDR3 region of rearranged TCR beta genes. The Illumina HiSeq System was used to sequence the amplified TCR beta libraries as 87-base-pair reads. The paper's data handling went like this. A later analysis counted some 74 million unique TCR beta chains across the 666 repertoires, and 10 million to 12 million of these chains were shared by at least two donors. To remove PCR and sequencing errors, raw reads were error-corrected and collapsed into unique sequences using a nearest-neighbor algorithm that merged closely related sequences. CDR3 sequences were aligned to IMGT reference sequences to assign V, D and J gene segments. Each retained sequence needed at least a six-nucleotide match to both a V gene segment and a J gene segment. Rearrangements were classified as productive when the CDR3 lacked stop codons and remained in frame with V and J, and all other rearrangements were classified as non-productive. Following IMGT convention, CDR3 was defined as the stretch from the second conserved V-encoded cysteine up to the conserved J-encoded phenylalanine. Sequences without an unambiguous match to a single V gene segment were excluded from the earlier analysis of almost 600 of the donors. In an earlier analysis of 587 of the donors, a V segment was called functional when productive rearrangements were above 56.7%, and segregating when the standard deviation between donors exceeded 5%. A statistical classification framework was developed to diagnose cytomegalovirus status using the catalog of TCR beta chain sequences. V and J gene assignment, in a later analysis, came from comparing TCR nucleotide sequences with IMGT/GENE-DB human TR gene sequences. A later analysis assigned CDR3 sequences and most-parsimonious VDJ recombination scenarios with the TCRdist pipeline. A later analysis defined each TCR beta chain by its CDR3 amino acid sequence plus V-gene family, and excluded reads lacking a unique V-gene family. As a way to deal with suspected cross-contamination and a sequencing artifact, a later analysis dropped hundreds of nucleotide sequences that were highly shared and had low generation probability. In a later analysis, a clonal expansion index was calculated for each public chain from normalized within-repertoire ranks of inferred template counts. In a later analysis, generation probabilities were computed with a VDJ recombination model fitted to out-of-frame rearrangements, and the resulting probabilities were checked against IGoR. A later analysis scored TCR-TCR, TCR-HLA and TCR-CMV co-occurrence with hypergeometric tests, applying a repertoire-size bias correction to TCR pairs. To estimate false discovery rates, a later analysis permuted the HLA or CMV assignments 20 times. In a later analysis, co-occurring TCRs were grouped using DBSCAN, with TCRdist sequence similarity added in when clustering inside HLA-allele-positive subsets. Repertoires with fewer than 30,000 or more than 120,000 public chains, plus five repertoires with anomalous nucleotide sharing, were excluded from co-occurrence clustering. TCRdb limited this immuneACCESS table to in-frame rearrangements with V and J called. A share of clones is missing; checked studies link under half to unresolved V genes, and the rest is unexplained. The V and J calls and clone size were taken over from that table, and D and trimming were inferred from the DNA. The table of this sample itemizes about 130,000 clones. The biggest ten clones account for more than 1.5% of the sample.

In total, just over 650 healthy bone marrow donors made up the cohort. At the time of sampling, all cohort members were nominally healthy, though unrecorded immune exposures were likely present. The donor tested CMV seropositive, placing the donor among the approximately 310 seropositive members of the cohort. Each donor provided a peripheral blood sample, and peripheral blood mononuclear cells were used for TCR beta sequencing. Genomic DNA extraction from the blood cell samples was performed with the Qiagen DNeasy Blood Extraction Kit. This receptor was taken from a woman in her thirties or forties in good health and CMV-seropositive. This chain is built from TRBV7-2 and TRBJ1-3; the D gene cannot be resolved reliably. Material for sequencing was PBMCs. The encoded CDR3 is CASSPLRGSSSTIYF. The sequenced DNA is TGTGCCAGCAGCCCCCTAAGAGGGTCGTCCAGCACCATATATTTT.